Listed below are T cell receptor beta chains from one sample, sequenced in a study of cytomegalovirus exposure and HLA in healthy donors. TCRdb keeps only in-frame clones here, not all; method: immunoSEQ multiplex PCR. The sample has under 150,000 clones, about 80% seen once; the top ten hold around 3%. The specimen sequenced was PBMCs. The receptors were gathered from a boy aged 2-15 years in good health and CMV-seronegative. Both conserved end residues are part of each CDR3. D genes are given only for firm matches. Size is omitted from some rows. Given values are once, few, many or a class for expanded clones.

clone_size	d_call	v_call	j_call	cdr3_nt	cdr3_aa
NA	NA	TRBV27	TRBJ2-5	TGTGCCAGCAGTCCTCCGGACAGCAGGGAGACCCAGTACTTC	CASSPPDSRETQYF
NA	NA	TRBV30	TRBJ1-3	TGTGCCTGGAGCCCTAGTCTGAAGCACACCATATATTTT	CAWSPSLKHTIYF
once	NA	TRBV7-8	TRBJ1-2	TGTGCCAGCAGCTTCCCTTCTGGGGAGGTGAGGGGCTACACCTTC	CASSFPSGEVRGYTF
NA	TRBD1	TRBV5-8	TRBJ1-5	TGTGCCAGCAGCTTGATCAGCGTCGGGACAGGGGCCCAGCCCCAGCATTTT	CASSLISVGTGAQPQHF
once	NA	TRBV29-1	TRBJ1-2	TGCAGCTCCACAGAAGCGGCTAACTATGGCTACACCTTC	CSSTEAANYGYTF
NA	NA	TRBV11-1	TRBJ1-2	TGTGCCAGCAGCTTCCGACCCTGGGGGGTTCTGGAGGGCTACACCTTC	CASSFRPWGVLEGYTF
NA	TRBD1	TRBV30	TRBJ1-5	TGTGCCTTGGGGCTTGGGACAGGCGAGGGGAGCAATCAGCCCCAGCATTTT	CALGLGTGEGSNQPQHF
NA	NA	TRBV7-6	TRBJ2-3	TGTGCCAGCAGTACCGGGACAACTAGCACAGATACGCAGTATTTT	CASSTGTTSTDTQYF
NA	TRBD2	TRBV9	TRBJ2-2	TGTGCCAGCAGCGTACGCGGGGGACACACCGGGGAGCTGTTTTTT	CASSVRGGHTGELFF
NA	NA	TRBV4-3	TRBJ2-7	TGCGCCAGCAGCCAAGACACGGGACTGAGCTCCTACGAGCAGTACTTC	CASSQDTGLSSYEQYF
NA	NA	TRBV5-6	TRBJ2-1	TGTGCCAGCAGCGAGATGGGAGCGTCCTACAATGAGCAGTTCTTC	CASSEMGASYNEQFF
NA	NA	TRBV6-5	TRBJ1-1	TGTGCCAGCAGTACCGGACAGGAAGCTTTCTTT	CASSTGQEAFF
NA	NA	TRBV7-9	TRBJ2-1	TGTTCCAGCAGCGGCCCGGAGTTCTACAATGAGCAGTTCTTC	CSSSGPEFYNEQFF
NA	NA	TRBV13	TRBJ2-7	TGTGCCAGCAGCTTAAATCCCCCCGGGGGGCAGTACTTC	CASSLNPPGGQYF